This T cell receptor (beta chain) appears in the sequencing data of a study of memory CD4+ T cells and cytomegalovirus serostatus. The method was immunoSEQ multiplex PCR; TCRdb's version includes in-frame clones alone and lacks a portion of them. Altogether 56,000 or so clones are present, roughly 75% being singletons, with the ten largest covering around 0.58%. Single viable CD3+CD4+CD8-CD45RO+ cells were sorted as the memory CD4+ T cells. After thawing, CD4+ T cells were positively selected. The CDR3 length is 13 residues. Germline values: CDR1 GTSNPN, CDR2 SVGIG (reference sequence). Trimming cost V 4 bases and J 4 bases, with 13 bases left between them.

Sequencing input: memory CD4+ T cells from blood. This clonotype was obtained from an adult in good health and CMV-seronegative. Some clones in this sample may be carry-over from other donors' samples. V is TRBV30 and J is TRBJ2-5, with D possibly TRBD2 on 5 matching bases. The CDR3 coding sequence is TGTGCCTGGAAGCAGCGGTCCCCAGAGACCCAGTACTTC. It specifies CAWKQRSPETQYF.